This T cell receptor (beta chain) is drawn from a study of cytomegalovirus exposure and HLA in healthy donors. Study observations and caveats: With further analysis later on, most CMV-associated TCR beta chains appeared HLA-restricted.

The CDR3 spans 14 residues. Germline-derived CDR1 and CDR2 are MGHRA and YSYEKL. V lost 1 base and J lost 5; bases outside the gene matches: 5. As concerns this clone: Its specificity is unknown.

With 60 Vbeta and 13 Jbeta primers, the PCR was carried out. TCRdb's table, derived via immunoSEQ multiplex PCR, lists solely in-frame clones and lacks some. This table holds under 300,000 clones, roughly four fifths found once. This rearrangement joins TRBV4-1 to TRBJ2-7; 7 bases map to TRBD2. Sequenced material: PBMCs. The sequence came from an older woman in good health and CMV-seropositive. The CDR3 region is CASSQVGRFNEQYF. Here the CDR3 DNA reads TGCGCCAGCAGCCAAGTCGGGAGGTTCAACGAGCAGTACTTC.